The TCR beta chain under discussion was sequenced for a study of blood T cells in healthy people across ages. Study-wide results and caveats: More naive CD4+ cells and higher diversity marked long-lived donors relative to aged donors.

Each sample gave at least 7 million isolated PBMCs. A note on this clonotype: Its antigen remains unknown.

A sample-barcoded 5' primer and a J-beta primer mix were used in a second PCR of roughly 7 to 11 cycles. In TCRdb, the 5' RACE reads were re-called with MiXCR into one record per CDR3 protein. The sample shows some 940,000 distinct CDR3 sequences, 25% to 35% of them seen only once. This sample also appeared in a second study, on T cells of mothers and their children. As that study records: Roughly 6 children and their three healthy Caucasian mothers were the donors. In unrelated and related pairs, TCR recombination output is shaped in a similar way by thymic selection.

This sequence originates from a woman in her forties in good health. The sequencing input was blood.

The CDR3 DNA reads TGTGCCAGCAGCGTTAGCGGGGAGAGCTCCTACAATGAGCAGTTCTTC. It yields the protein CASSVSGESSYNEQFF. The V gene is TRBV11-2, the J gene TRBJ2-1, with 8 bases that match TRBD2. Germline V gene lookup returns CDR1 SGHAT and CDR2 FQNNGV. The CDR3 is made up of 16 amino acids. Trimming took 5 bases from V and 0 from J; bases not matched to a gene: 6.